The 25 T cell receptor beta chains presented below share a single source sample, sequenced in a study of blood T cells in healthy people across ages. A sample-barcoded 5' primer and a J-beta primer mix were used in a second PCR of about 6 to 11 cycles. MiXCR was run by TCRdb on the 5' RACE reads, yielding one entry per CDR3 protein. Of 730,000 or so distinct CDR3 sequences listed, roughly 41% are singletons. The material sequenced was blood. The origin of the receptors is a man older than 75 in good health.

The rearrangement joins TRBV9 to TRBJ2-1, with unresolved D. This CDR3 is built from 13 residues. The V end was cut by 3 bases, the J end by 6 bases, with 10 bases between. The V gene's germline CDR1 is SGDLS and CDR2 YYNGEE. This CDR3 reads CASSETGANEQFF. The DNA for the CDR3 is TGTGCCAGCAGCGAAACGGGTGCCAATGAGCAGTTCTTC.

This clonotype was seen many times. CDR3 region: CASRSQRGGSTDTQYF. The CDR3 nucleotides read TGTGCCAGCAGATCCCAGCGAGGCGGAAGCACAGATACGCAGTATTTT. The chain uses TRBV7-2 and TRBJ2-3; D not resolved. Germline V gives CDR1 SGHTA, CDR2 FQGNSA. Deletions cut 6 bases from V and 0 bases from J, with 16 bases between. This CDR3 is 16 amino acids long.

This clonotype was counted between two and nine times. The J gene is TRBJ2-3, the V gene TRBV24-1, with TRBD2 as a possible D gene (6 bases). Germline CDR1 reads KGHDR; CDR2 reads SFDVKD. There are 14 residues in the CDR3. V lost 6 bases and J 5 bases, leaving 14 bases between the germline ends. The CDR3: CATSLRVGGDTQYF. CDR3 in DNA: TGTGCCACCAGTTTGAGAGTGGGGGGAGATACGCAGTATTTT.

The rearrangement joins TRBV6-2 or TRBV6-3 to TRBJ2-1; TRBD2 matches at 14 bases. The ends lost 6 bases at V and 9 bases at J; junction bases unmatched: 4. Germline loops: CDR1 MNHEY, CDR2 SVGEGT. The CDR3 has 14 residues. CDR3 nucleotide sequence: TGTGCCAGCAGACCTGGACTAGCGGGGGGTGAGCAGTTCTTC. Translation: CASRPGLAGGEQFF.

CDR3 sequence reads: CASQRGGGNEQYF. The CDR3 bases are TGTGCCAGCCAACGAGGCGGAGGGAACGAGCAGTACTTC. The J gene is TRBJ2-7, the V gene TRBV6-2 or TRBV6-3; maybe TRBD2 (6 bases). This CDR3 region has 13 residues. The V end was cut by 8 bases, the J end by 5 bases, with 16 bases between. Per the germline V gene, CDR1 is MNHEY and CDR2 is SVGEGT.

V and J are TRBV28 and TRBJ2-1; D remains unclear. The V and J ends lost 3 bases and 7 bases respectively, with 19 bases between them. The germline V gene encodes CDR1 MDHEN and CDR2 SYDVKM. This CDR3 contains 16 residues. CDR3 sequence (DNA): TGTGCCAGCAGTTTGGCGACACTTGGGCATAGGAATGAGCAGTTCTTC. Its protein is CASSLATLGHRNEQFF.

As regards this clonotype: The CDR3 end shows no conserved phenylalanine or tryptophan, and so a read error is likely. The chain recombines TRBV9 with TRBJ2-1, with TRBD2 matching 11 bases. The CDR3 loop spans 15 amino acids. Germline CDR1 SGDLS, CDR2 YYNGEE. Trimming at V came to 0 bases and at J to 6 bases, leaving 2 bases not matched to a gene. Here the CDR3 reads CASSVGLAGRNEQFI. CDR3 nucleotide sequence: TGTGCCAGCAGCGTAGGACTAGCGGGACGCAATGAGCAGTTCATC.

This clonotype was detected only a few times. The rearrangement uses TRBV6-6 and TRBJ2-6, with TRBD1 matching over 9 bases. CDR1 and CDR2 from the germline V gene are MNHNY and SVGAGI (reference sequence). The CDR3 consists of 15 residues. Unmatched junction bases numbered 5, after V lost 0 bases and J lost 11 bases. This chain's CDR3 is CASSYSARDRDVLTF. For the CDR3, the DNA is TGTGCCAGCAGTTACTCCGCGAGGGACAGGGACGTCCTGACTTTC.

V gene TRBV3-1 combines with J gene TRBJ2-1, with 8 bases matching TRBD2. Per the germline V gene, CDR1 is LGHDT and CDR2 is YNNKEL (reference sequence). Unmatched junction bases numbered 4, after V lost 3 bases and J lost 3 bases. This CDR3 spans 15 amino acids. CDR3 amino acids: CASSHAGGFYNEQFF. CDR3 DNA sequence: TGTGCCAGCAGCCATGCGGGAGGCTTCTACAATGAGCAGTTCTTC.

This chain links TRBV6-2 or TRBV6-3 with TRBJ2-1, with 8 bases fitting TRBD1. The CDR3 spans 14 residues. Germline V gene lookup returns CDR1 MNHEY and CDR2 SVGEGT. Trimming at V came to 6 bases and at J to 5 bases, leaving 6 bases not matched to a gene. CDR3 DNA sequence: TGTGCCAGCAGCCTATGGACAGGGAACAATGAGCAGTTCTTC. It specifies CASSLWTGNNEQFF.

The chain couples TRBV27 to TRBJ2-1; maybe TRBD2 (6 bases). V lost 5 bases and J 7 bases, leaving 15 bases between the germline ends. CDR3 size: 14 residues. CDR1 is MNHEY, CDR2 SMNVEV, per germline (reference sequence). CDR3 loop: CASSAVRGLNEQFF. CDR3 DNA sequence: TGTGCCAGCAGTGCCGTTAGGGGACTGAATGAGCAGTTCTTC.

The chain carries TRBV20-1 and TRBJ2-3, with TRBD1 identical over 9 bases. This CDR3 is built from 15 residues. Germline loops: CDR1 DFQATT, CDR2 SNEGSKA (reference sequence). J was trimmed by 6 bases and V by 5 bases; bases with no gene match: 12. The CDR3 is CSAQPQTGGRDTQYF. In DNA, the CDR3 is TGCAGTGCTCAGCCCCAGACAGGGGGGAGGGATACGCAGTATTTT.

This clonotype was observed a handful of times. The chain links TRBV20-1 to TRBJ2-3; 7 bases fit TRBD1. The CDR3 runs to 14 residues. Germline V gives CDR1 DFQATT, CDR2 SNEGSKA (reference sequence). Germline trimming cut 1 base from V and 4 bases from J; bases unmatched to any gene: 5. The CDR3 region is CSARGTGTADTQYF. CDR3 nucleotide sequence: TGCAGTGCTAGAGGGACAGGAACAGCAGATACGCAGTATTTT.

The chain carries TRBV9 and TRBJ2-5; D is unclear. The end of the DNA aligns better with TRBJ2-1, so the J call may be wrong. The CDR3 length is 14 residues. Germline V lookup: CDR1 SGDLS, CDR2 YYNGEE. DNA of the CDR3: TGTGCCAGCAGCGTAGGACCTTACCAAGAGACCCAGTTCTTC. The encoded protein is CASSVGPYQETQFF.

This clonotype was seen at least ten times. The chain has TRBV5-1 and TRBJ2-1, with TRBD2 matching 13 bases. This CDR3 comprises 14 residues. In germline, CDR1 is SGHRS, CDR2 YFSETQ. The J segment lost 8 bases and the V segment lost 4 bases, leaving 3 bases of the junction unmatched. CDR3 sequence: CASSPGLAGDEQFF. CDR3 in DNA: TGCGCCAGCAGCCCCGGACTAGCGGGAGATGAGCAGTTCTTC.

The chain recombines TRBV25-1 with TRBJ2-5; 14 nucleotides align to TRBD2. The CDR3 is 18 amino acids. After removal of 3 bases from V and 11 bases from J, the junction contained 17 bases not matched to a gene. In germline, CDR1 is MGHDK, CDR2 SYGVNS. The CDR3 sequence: CASSDRLAGGPRLYEQYF. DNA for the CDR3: TGTGCCAGCAGTGATCGACTAGCGGGGGGGCCACGGTTATATGAGCAGTACTTC. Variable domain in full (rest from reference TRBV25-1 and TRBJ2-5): EADIYQTPRYLVIGTGKKITLECSQTMGHDKMYWYQQDPGMELHLIHYSYGVNSTEKGDLSSESTVSRIRTEHFPLTLESARPSHTSQYLCASSDRLAGGPRLYEQYFGPGTRLLVL.

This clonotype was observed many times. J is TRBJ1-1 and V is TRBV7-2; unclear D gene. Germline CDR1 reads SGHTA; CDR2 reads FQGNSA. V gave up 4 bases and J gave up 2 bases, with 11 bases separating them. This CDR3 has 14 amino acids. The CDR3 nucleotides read TGTGCCAGCAGCTCGGGCAACCACAACACTGAAGCTTTCTTT. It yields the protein CASSSGNHNTEAFF.

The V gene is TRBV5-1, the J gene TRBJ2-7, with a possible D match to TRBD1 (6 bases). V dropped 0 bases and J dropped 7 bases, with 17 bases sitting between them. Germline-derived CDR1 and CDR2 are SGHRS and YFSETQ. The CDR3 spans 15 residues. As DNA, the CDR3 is TGCGCCAGCAGCTTGGCACAGGGAGCACCGAGGGAGCAGTACTTC. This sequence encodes CASSLAQGAPREQYF.

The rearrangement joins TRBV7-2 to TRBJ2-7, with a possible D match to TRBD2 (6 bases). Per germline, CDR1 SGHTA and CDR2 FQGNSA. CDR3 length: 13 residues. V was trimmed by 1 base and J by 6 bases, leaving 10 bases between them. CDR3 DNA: TGTGCCAGCAGCTTAGAGGTGGGGGGCGAGCAGTACTTC. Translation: CASSLEVGGEQYF. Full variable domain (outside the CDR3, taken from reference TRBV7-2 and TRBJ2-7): GAGVSQSPSNKVTEKGKDVELRCDPISGHTALYWYRQSLGQGLEFLIYFQGNSAPDKSGLPSDRFSAERTGGSVSTLTIQRTQQEDSAVYLCASSLEVGGEQYFGPGTRLTVT.

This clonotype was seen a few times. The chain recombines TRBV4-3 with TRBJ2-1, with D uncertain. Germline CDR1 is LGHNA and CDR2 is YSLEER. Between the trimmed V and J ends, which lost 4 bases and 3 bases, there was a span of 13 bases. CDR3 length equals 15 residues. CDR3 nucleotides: TGCGCCAGCAGCCTCCCGGTTGAAGGCTACAATGAGCAGTTCTTC. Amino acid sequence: CASSLPVEGYNEQFF.

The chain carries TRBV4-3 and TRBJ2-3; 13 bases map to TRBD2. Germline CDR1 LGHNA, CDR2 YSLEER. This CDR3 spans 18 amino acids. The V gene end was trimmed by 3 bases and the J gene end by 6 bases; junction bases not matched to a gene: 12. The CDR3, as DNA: TGCGCCAGCAGCCAGGCCCCCACTAGCGGGGGGGTGGTGGATACGCAGTATTTT. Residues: CASSQAPTSGGVVDTQYF.

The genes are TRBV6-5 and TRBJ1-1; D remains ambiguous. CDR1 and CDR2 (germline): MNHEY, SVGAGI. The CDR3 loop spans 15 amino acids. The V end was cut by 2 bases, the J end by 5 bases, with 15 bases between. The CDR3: CASSYGNYRRTEAFF. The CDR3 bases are TGTGCCAGCAGTTACGGGAACTACCGGCGGACTGAAGCTTTCTTT.

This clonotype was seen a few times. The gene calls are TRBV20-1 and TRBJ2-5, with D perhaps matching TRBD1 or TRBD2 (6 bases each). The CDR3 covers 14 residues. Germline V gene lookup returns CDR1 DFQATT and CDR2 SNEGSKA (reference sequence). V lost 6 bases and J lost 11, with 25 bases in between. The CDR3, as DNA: TGCAGTGCGATCGAGGGGGGTACTCTATGGGAGCAGTACTTC. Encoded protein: CSAIEGGTLWEQYF.

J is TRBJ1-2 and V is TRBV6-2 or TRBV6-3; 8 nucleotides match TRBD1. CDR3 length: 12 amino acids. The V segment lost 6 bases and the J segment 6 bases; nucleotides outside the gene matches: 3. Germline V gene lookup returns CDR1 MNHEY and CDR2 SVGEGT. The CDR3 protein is CASSRGLDGYTF. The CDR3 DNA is TGTGCCAGCAGCAGGGGGCTGGATGGCTACACCTTC.

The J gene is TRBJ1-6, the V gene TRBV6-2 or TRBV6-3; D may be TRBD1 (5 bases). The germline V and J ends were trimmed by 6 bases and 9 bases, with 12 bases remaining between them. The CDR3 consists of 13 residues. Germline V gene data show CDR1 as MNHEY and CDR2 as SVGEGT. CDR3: CASSGNQGSPLHF. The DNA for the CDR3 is TGTGCCAGCAGCGGAAACCAGGGTTCACCCCTCCACTTT.